Listed here are 13 T cell receptor beta chains from one sample, sequenced in a study of T cells in Graves' hyperthyroidism and ophthalmopathy (dated by TCRdb to 2018 to 2020). The library was prepared using multiplex PCR. The sequencer listed for this sample is Illumina HiSeq 2000. The TCR beta CDR3 regions were amplified from the RNA transcripts. The first round of RT-PCR for the TCR CDR3 was performed with the HTBI primer set and the Qiagen OneStep RT-PCR kit. Clones were called with MiXCR by TCRdb after fastp trimmed the public reads at Q25, and only in-frame beta chains were retained. Identical CDR3 protein sequences are pooled into one entry, listed with their most common genes and DNA. The sample table shows some 460,000 distinct CDR3 sequences, and approximately 15% are seen once. The top ten constitute about 14% of the sample. The sample comprised blood. The receptors shown here come from a woman aged 18 to 35 with Graves' hyperthyroidism.

This clonotype was counted ten times or more. The chain carries TRBV20-1 and TRBJ2-1, with 12 bases aligning to TRBD2. The CDR3 extends over 18 amino acids. J lost 0 bases, V lost 1 base, and 7 bases had no gene match. The germline gives CDR1 DFQATT, CDR2 SNEGSKA (reference sequence). The CDR3 is CSARGLAGGLSSYNEQFF. DNA of the CDR3: TGCAGTGCTAGAGGGCTAGCGGGAGGGTTGAGCTCCTACAATGAGCAGTTCTTC.

By its share, this clonotype is medium-sized. This rearrangement joins TRBV18 to TRBJ2-3, with D hard to call. CDR1 is KGHSH and CDR2 is LQKENI in the germline V gene. Trimming removed 0 bases at V and 4 bases at J, with 5 bases between. The CDR3 runs 13 residues. The CDR3 loop reads CASSPPTADTQYF. CDR3 DNA: TGTGCCAGCTCACCACCGACCGCAGATACGCAGTATTTT.

This clonotype was seen ten or more times. This rearrangement joins TRBV3-1 to TRBJ2-1; TRBD2 matches at 12 bases. V was pared by 6 bases and J by 0 bases, with 12 bases of the junction left unmatched. Germline CDR1 LGHDT, CDR2 YNNKEL (reference sequence). The CDR3 has 19 residues. CDR3 sequence (DNA): TGTGCCAGCAGACAAACTAGCGGGAGGTCTCATTCCTCCTACAATGAGCAGTTCTTC. Translation gives CASRQTSGRSHSSYNEQFF.

Many counts were recorded for this clonotype. The chain has TRBV2 and TRBJ2-2; 9 nucleotides agree with TRBD1. This CDR3 has 15 amino acids. Per germline, CDR1 SNHLY and CDR2 FYNNEI. Germline trimming cut 5 bases from V and 4 bases from J; bases unmatched to any gene: 5. The CDR3 loop reads CASSSRTGATGELFF. In nucleotides, the CDR3 is TGTGCCAGCAGTTCCCGGACAGGGGCCACCGGGGAGCTGTTTTTT.

In this sample, this clonotype turned up many times. The chain carries TRBV7-2 and TRBJ1-5, with TRBD1 identical over 7 bases. Trimming took 5 bases from V and 4 from J; bases not matched to a gene: 2. Germline CDR1 reads SGHTA; CDR2 reads FQGNSA. The CDR3 length is 13 residues. CDR3 sequence: CASSTGANQPQHF. The CDR3 coding sequence is TGTGCCAGCAGCACAGGGGCGAATCAGCCCCAGCATTTT.

This clonotype was picked up many times. This chain joins TRBV28 and TRBJ2-1; 16 positions match TRBD2. After removal of 4 bases from V and 4 bases from J, the junction contained 7 bases not matched to a gene. The CDR3 is 18 residues long. Per germline, CDR1 MDHEN and CDR2 SYDVKM. The CDR3 nucleotides read TGTGCCAGCAGTTGGGGACTAGCGGGAGGGATGTTGTACAATGAGCAGTTCTTC. It is translated as CASSWGLAGGMLYNEQFF.

This clonotype was seen repeatedly, ten times or more. The chain is built from TRBV18 and TRBJ2-3, with D unclear. The CDR3 is 17 residues long. Germline-derived CDR1 and CDR2 are KGHSH and LQKENI. V was trimmed by 3 bases and J by 0 bases, leaving 16 bases between them. CDR3 nucleotides: TGTGCCAGCTCACCCACCGGGCAGCCCACTAGCACAGATACGCAGTATTTT. It is translated as CASSPTGQPTSTDTQYF.

This clonotype was picked up many times. J is TRBJ1-1 and V is TRBV2; D ambiguous. The CDR3 consists of 11 residues. Germline loops: CDR1 SNHLY, CDR2 FYNNEI. CDR3 sequence (DNA): TGTGTCTCTTGGGCGAGGACTGAAGCTTTCTTT. Amino acid sequence: CVSWARTEAFF.

This clonotype occurred many times. The chain is built from TRBV2 and TRBJ2-1; D remains ambiguous. CDR1 SNHLY and CDR2 FYNNEI come from the germline V gene. This CDR3 is built from 11 residues. V was pared by 4 bases and J by 8 bases, with 6 bases between. The CDR3 DNA sequence: TGTGCCAGCAGTGTCGGGTATGAGCAGTTCTTC. It codes for CASSVGYEQFF.

V is TRBV6-1 and J is TRBJ2-1; TRBD2 matches 13 bases. The V and J ends lost 6 bases and 0 bases, in that order; junction bases with no gene match: 8. Germline loops: CDR1 MNHNS, CDR2 SASEGT. The CDR3 is 18 amino acids. Here the CDR3 DNA reads TGTGCCAGCAGCCGCCGACTAGCGGGGGGTGGCTCCTACAATGAGCAGTTCTTC. Its protein is CASSRRLAGGGSYNEQFF.

This clonotype was seen at least ten times. This chain connects TRBV20-1 to TRBJ2-3, with 11 bases that match TRBD2. This CDR3 has 16 residues. The V gene's germline CDR1 is DFQATT and CDR2 SNEGSKA (reference sequence). The V gene end was trimmed by 6 bases and the J gene end by 5 bases; junction bases not matched to a gene: 13. CDR3 amino acids: CSAAKLAGDLGDTQYF. The CDR3 DNA sequence: TGCAGTGCCGCTAAACTAGCGGGAGACCTGGGAGATACGCAGTATTTT.

This clonotype was seen many times. The chain combines TRBV12-3 or TRBV12-4 with TRBJ1-2; the D gene is possibly TRBD1 (5 bases). The CDR3 sequence is 13 residues long. Trimming took off 3 bases at V and 3 bases at J, with 8 bases between the two ends. CDR3 coding DNA: TGTGCCAGCAGTTTGCAGGGTCACTATGGCTACACCTTC. Residues: CASSLQGHYGYTF.

V usage is TRBV20-1 and J usage is TRBJ2-2; 12 nucleotides agree with TRBD2. This CDR3 has 15 residues. Germline assignment: CDR1 DFQATT and CDR2 SNEGSKA (reference sequence). Trimming removed 3 bases from V and 4 bases from J; junction bases left unmatched: 3. CDR3 region: CSASLAGGPTGELFF. DNA of the CDR3: TGCAGTGCTAGCCTAGCGGGGGGGCCCACCGGGGAGCTGTTTTTT.